These 20 T cell receptor beta chains came from one sample sequenced in a study of T cells in tuberculosis. Here immunoSEQ multiplex PCR was the method, and the copy in TCRdb shows in-frame clones only, minus some. The profile shows about 32,000 clones, roughly 95% of them singletons. Source material: PBMCs. Receptors originate from a donor aged 10 to 29 with latent tuberculosis or without tuberculosis infection.

The chain combines TRBV10-3 with TRBJ1-2; 8 bases are shared with TRBD1. V shed 8 bases and J 8 bases; nucleotides not matched to a gene: 7. Germline values: CDR1 ENHRY, CDR2 SYGVKD. The CDR3 loop spans 12 amino acids. This chain's CDR3 is CAIGQGGGGYTF. CDR3 DNA: TGTGCCATCGGACAGGGCGGCGGGGGCTACACCTTC.

In nucleotides, the CDR3 is TGTGCCAGCAGGAAACAGGGAACTTGGCAGCCCCAGCATTTT. Residues: CASRKQGTWQPQHF. The chain links TRBV6-1 to TRBJ1-5; maybe TRBD1 (6 bases). This CDR3 comprises 14 residues. With 6 bases removed from V and 7 bases from J, the gap between germline ends came to 16 bases. Germline V lookup: CDR1 MNHNS, CDR2 SASEGT.

V is TRBV5-4 and J is TRBJ2-7, with 14 bases identical to TRBD2. The CDR3 consists of 16 residues. Per germline, CDR1 SGHNT and CDR2 YYREEE (reference sequence). V trimming: 3 bases; J trimming: 4 bases; junction bases outside the gene matches: 6. In nucleotides, the CDR3 is TGTGCCAGCAGCTCCGAGGGACTAGCGGGAGAATACGAGCAGTACTTC. It is translated as CASSSEGLAGEYEQYF.

V is TRBV6-1 and J is TRBJ2-7, with 12 positions matching TRBD2. V lost 4 bases to trimming and J lost 5 bases; unmatched junction nucleotides: 6. The CDR3 extends over 15 amino acids. In germline, CDR1 is MNHNS, CDR2 SASEGT. The CDR3: CASSVKTSGSNEQYF. CDR3 in DNA: TGTGCCAGCAGTGTTAAGACTAGCGGGAGTAACGAGCAGTACTTC.

This rearrangement joins TRBV7-2 to TRBJ2-7; 7 nucleotides agree with TRBD2. This CDR3 is built from 15 residues. Looked up from germline, CDR1 is SGHTA and CDR2 is FQGNSA. V shed 3 bases and J 3 bases; nucleotides not matched to a gene: 8. The DNA of the CDR3 is TGTGCCAGCAGCTTGTCTAGCGGAGACCTCTACGAGCAGTACTTC. Amino acids: CASSLSSGDLYEQYF.

The rearrangement joins TRBV10-3 to TRBJ2-7; 10 positions agree with TRBD2. Germline V CDR1 and CDR2: ENHRY, SYGVKD. V was pared by 4 bases and J by 3 bases, with 6 bases of the junction left unmatched. The CDR3 is 15 residues long. The CDR3 DNA is TGTGCCATCAGTGCCACCGGGACTAGCGTCTACGAGCAGTACTTC. It yields the protein CAISATGTSVYEQYF.

The V call is TRBV4-3, the J call TRBJ1-2, with TRBD1 matching over 7 bases. Germline CDR1 reads LGHNA; CDR2 reads YSLEER. Trimming cost V 0 bases and J 2 bases; bases outside gene matches: 9. The CDR3 has 17 residues. The CDR3 region is CASSQDPHGGQNYGYTF. The CDR3 coding sequence is TGCGCCAGCAGCCAAGATCCTCACGGGGGACAGAACTATGGCTACACCTTC.

The chain is built from TRBV19 and TRBJ1-3; 8 bases agree with TRBD1. V lost 4 bases to trimming and J lost 2 bases; unmatched junction nucleotides: 1. The CDR3 spans 14 residues. Germline V gene sequence: CDR1 LNHDA, CDR2 SQIVND (reference sequence). This CDR3 is CASSTTGAGNTIYF. For the CDR3, the DNA is TGTGCCAGTAGTACGACAGGGGCTGGAAACACCATATATTTT.

As regards this clone: An end of the junction differs from the germline gene, which may be a read error. The chain recombines TRBV27 with TRBJ2-7; the match to TRBD2 covers 7 bases. The CDR3 contains 13 residues. The germline gives CDR1 MNHEY, CDR2 SMNVEV (reference sequence). CDR3 loop: CASSRGVSHEQYF. The CDR3 bases are TGTGCCAGCAGCCGGGGGGTCTCCCACGAGCAGTACTTC.

This clone qualifies as medium-sized. The chain carries TRBV14 and TRBJ2-3; 9 positions match TRBD2. CDR3 length equals 13 residues. The V segment lost 8 bases and the J segment 0 bases; nucleotides outside the gene matches: 0. CDR1 SGHDN and CDR2 FVKESK come from the germline V gene. The CDR3 reads CASGLASTDTQYF. The CDR3 DNA sequence: TGTGCCAGCGGACTAGCGAGCACAGATACGCAGTATTTT.

This clone was seen a single time. CDR3 sequence (DNA): TGCGCCAGCAGCCAATTTGGACAGGGGGCGGATGAGCAGTTCTTC. Translating it yields CASSQFGQGADEQFF. V and J are TRBV4-1 and TRBJ2-1; TRBD1 matches 11 bases. This CDR3 has 15 residues. J lost 8 bases, V lost 2 bases, and 5 bases had no gene match. Germline lookup yields CDR1 MGHRA and CDR2 YSYEKL.

The chain joins TRBV9 to TRBJ2-5; 7 bases fit TRBD2. The V gene end was trimmed by 5 bases and the J gene end by 5 bases; junction bases not matched to a gene: 6. Looked up from germline, CDR1 is SGDLS and CDR2 is YYNGEE. The CDR3 sequence is 13 residues long. CDR3 sequence reads: CASSGGGKETQYF. As DNA, the CDR3 is TGTGCCAGCAGTGGGGGAGGGAAGGAGACCCAGTACTTC. The full variable domain, with the rest looked up from reference TRBV9 and TRBJ2-5, is DSGVTQTPKHLITATGQRVTLRCSPRSGDLSVYWYQQSLDQGLQFLIQYYNGEERAKGNILERFSAQQFPDLHSELNLSSLELGDSALYFCASSGGGKETQYFGPGTRLLVL.

The chain recombines TRBV27 with TRBJ2-5; D remains unclear. V was cut by 0 bases and J by 0 bases, with 8 bases left in between. The germline gives CDR1 MNHEY, CDR2 SMNVEV (reference sequence). The CDR3 has 15 residues. The CDR3 loop reads CASSLSRQNQETQYF. The CDR3 region has the DNA TGTGCCAGCAGTTTATCGAGACAAAACCAAGAGACCCAGTACTTC.

The V and J genes are TRBV5-5 and TRBJ1-4; D might be TRBD1 (5 bases). This CDR3 has 16 amino acids. The germline V and J ends were trimmed by 0 bases and 7 bases, with 16 bases remaining between them. From germline, CDR1 is SGHKS and CDR2 YYEKEE (reference sequence). CDR3 coding DNA: TGTGCCAGCAGCTTGGGGGGCAGGGCCGGCGGTGAAAAACTGTTTTTT. Its translation is CASSLGGRAGGEKLFF.

The chain carries TRBV5-4 and TRBJ2-1, with a tentative D call TRBD2 (6 bases). Trimming shortened V by 4 bases and J by 4 bases, and 15 bases separated the two germline ends. This CDR3 is built from 15 residues. In germline, CDR1 is SGHNT, CDR2 YYREEE (reference sequence). In DNA, the CDR3 is TGTGCCAGCAGCCCCGGACTATCCGAATACAATGAGCAGTTCTTC. Protein product: CASSPGLSEYNEQFF.

The chain uses TRBV27 and TRBJ2-1; D not resolved. The CDR3 is made up of 13 amino acids. Deletions cut 5 bases from V and 0 bases from J, with 5 bases between. The germline V gene has CDR1 MNHEY and CDR2 SMNVEV (reference sequence). The CDR3 DNA sequence: TGTGCCAGCAGTGGCAGCTCCTACAATGAGCAGTTCTTC. Translated: CASSGSSYNEQFF.

The rearrangement uses TRBV7-3 and TRBJ2-7; a weak D match, TRBD1 (6 bases). Germline CDR1 and CDR2: SGHTA and FQGTGA. V was clipped by 0 bases and J by 7 bases, with 10 bases between them. The CDR3 runs to 13 residues. The CDR3 loop reads CASSLTSRGEQYF. In DNA, the CDR3 is TGTGCCAGCAGCTTAACGAGCAGGGGAGAGCAGTACTTC.

Turning to this clone: One end of the junction varies from germline; a read error may be responsible. The chain carries TRBV6-1 and TRBJ1-2; no clear D. CDR1 and CDR2 from the germline V gene are MNHNS and SASEGT. CDR3 length: 15 amino acids. CDR3 residues: CTSSVGNNPNYGYTF. CDR3 DNA sequence: TGTACCAGCAGTGTCGGGAACAACCCTAACTATGGCTACACCTTC.

The V gene is TRBV28, the J gene TRBJ2-5; 8 bases agree with TRBD1. The CDR3 totals 13 residues. The germline V gene encodes CDR1 MDHEN and CDR2 SYDVKM. J lost 5 bases, V lost 5 bases, and 4 bases had no gene match. The CDR3 DNA sequence: TGTGCCAGCAGTAGACAGGGGCCTGAGACCCAGTACTTC. Amino acid sequence: CASSRQGPETQYF.

The genes are TRBV7-2 and TRBJ2-7; TRBD1 is a possible D gene (5 bases). Trimming left V 2 bases short and J 6 bases short, with 8 bases between. Germline CDR1 SGHTA, CDR2 FQGNSA. This CDR3 spans 12 amino acids. The CDR3 here is CASSLSGAEQYF. The CDR3 nucleotides read TGTGCCAGCAGCTTAAGTGGGGCCGAGCAGTACTTC. Drawing the rest from reference TRBV7-2 and TRBJ2-7, the complete variable domain is GAGVSQSPSNKVTEKGKDVELRCDPISGHTALYWYRQSLGQGLEFLIYFQGNSAPDKSGLPSDRFSAERTGGSVSTLTIQRTQQEDSAVYLCASSLSGAEQYFGPGTRLTVT.